This section outlines one T cell receptor beta chain sequence together with its context. The CDR3 runs 16 residues. With 3 bases clipped from V and 6 bases from J, the junction kept 7 bases outside the gene matches. CDR1 and CDR2 from the germline V gene are MDHEN and SYDVKM. Clinical history as reported by participants underpinned cohort assignment. The entry originates in a study of blood T cell repertoires in COVID-19. Turning to the study itself: The study drew acute and convalescent COVID-19 samples from the United States, Italy and Spain.

Here immunoSEQ multiplex PCR was the method, and the copy in TCRdb shows in-frame clones only, minus some. The sample consists of approximately 490,000 clones, approximately 90% of them appearing once. The sequence derives from a woman aged 60 to 75 who had recovered from COVID-19. Input material: PBMCs or T cells enriched from blood (not recorded which). The chain links TRBV28 to TRBJ2-2, with 10 bases identical to TRBD2. CDR3 amino acids: CASSFTASGGAGELFF. The CDR3 DNA follows: TGTGCCAGCAGTTTTACGGCTAGCGGGGGTGCCGGGGAGCTGTTTTTT.